The TCR beta chain described here comes from a study of blood T cell repertoires in COVID-19. This CDR3 is 17 amino acids long. V lost 6 bases, J lost 3 bases, and 11 bases stayed unmatched. Germline lookup yields CDR1 MNHEY and CDR2 SVGEGT. Clones were read by immunoSEQ multiplex PCR, and TCRdb kept only the in-frame ones, dropping some. The sample has some 80,000 clones, around 80% seen once; the top ten hold approximately 12%. This clone came up a few times. This TCR was sampled from a middle-aged woman with active or convalescent COVID-19. V is TRBV6-2 or TRBV6-3 and J is TRBJ1-5, with TRBD1 matching 10 bases. Sequencing was done on a sample of peripheral blood. CDR3 amino acids: CASSFMTGGTFNQPQHF. CDR3 nucleotides: TGTGCCAGCAGCTTTATGACAGGGGGCACCTTCAATCAGCCCCAGCATTTT.